The sequence of this TCR beta chain was determined in a study of T cell repertoires in cytomegalovirus infection (dated by TCRdb to about 2019). With respect to the entire study: Because public TCR beta signatures pointed to carriage of CMV infection together with the matching HLA type, the HLA type of each donor mattered for the analysis. The paper's findings and limits, for the study overall: In the ex vivo response, HLA-C-restricted CMV-specific TCR beta clonotypes were dominant, and in two of eight donors the single most frequent clonotype came from this HLA-C-restricted group. In both this cohort and an independent cohort of several hundred donors, the cumulative frequency of public TCR beta family members distinguished carriers of CMV infection plus the relevant HLA type.

Trimming removed 5 bases from V and 6 bases from J, leaving 16 bases between the germline ends. The germline V gene supplies CDR1 MDHEN and CDR2 SYDVKM. The CDR3 holds 14 amino acids from the cysteine to the phenylalanine. The DNA shown is the 42-base CDR3, in frame from base 1. Sequenced using an Illumina HiSeq 1500. TCRdb trimmed public reads at Q25 via fastp, called clones via MiXCR and kept in-frame beta chains. One record per CDR3 amino acid sequence lists the most common genes and DNA. The sample records over 450,000 distinct CDR3 sequences, approximately 10% of which are singletons. 9.5% to 13% of the sample comes from the top ten. This clonotype was observed at least ten times. Its cognate antigen has yet to be identified. Base qualities are missing; no much larger clone stands one base away.

The origin of this receptor is a human donor in good health (CMV status not recorded). Some clones in this sample may be carry-over from other donors' samples. This chain is built from TRBV28 and TRBJ1-1; the D gene cannot be named for sure. The sequencing input was PBMCs. The CDR3 region has the sequence CASSGSIINAEAFF. The nucleotide sequence is given as TGTGCCAGCAGTGGTTCCATAATTAACGCTGAAGCTTTCTTT. Here the CDR3 is joined to the reference TRBV28 and TRBJ1-1 genes, and the full variable domain is: DVKVTQSSRYLVKRTGEKVFLECVQDMDHENMFWYRQDPGLGLRLIYFSYDVKMKEKGDIPEGYSVSREKKERFSLILESASTNQTSMYLCASSGSIINAEAFFGQGTRLTVV.